The 20 T cell receptor beta chains listed next were all sequenced from one sample in a study of shared clonotypes between healthy human individuals. This table comes from immunoSEQ multiplex PCR, and its TCRdb copy is limited to in-frame clones, with some not included. The sample has over 2 million clones; 85% to 95% are singletons. The sample consisted of naive CD4+ T cells sorted from blood. Described subset: CD45RA+ positively selected. These receptor sequences come from a man between 18 and 35 years old in good health.

The CDR3 sequence is CASSPLRDGLLANYGYTF. CDR3 sequence (DNA): TGTGCCAGCAGCCCCTTACGGGACGGCCTTCTAGCTAACTATGGCTACACCTTC. J is TRBJ1-2 and V is TRBV9; TRBD1 might be the D (5 bases). This CDR3 region has 18 residues. V was pared by 4 bases and J by 0 bases, with 22 bases between. Germline V gene lookup returns CDR1 SGDLS and CDR2 YYNGEE.

J is TRBJ2-5 and V is TRBV29-1; D may be TRBD1 (6 bases). The germline V gene has CDR1 SQVTM and CDR2 ANQGSEA. Trimming removed 2 bases at V and 4 bases at J, with 11 bases between. This CDR3 is 13 amino acids long. CDR3 nucleotides: TGCAGCGTTGAAAAGACAGGCTTAGAGACCCAGTACTTC. This sequence encodes CSVEKTGLETQYF.

This rearrangement joins TRBV27 to TRBJ2-1, with 8 bases aligning to TRBD1. The CDR3 contains 15 residues. Losses at the gene ends were 6 bases for V and 3 bases for J; bases not matched to a gene: 7. The germline V gene has CDR1 MNHEY and CDR2 SMNVEV (reference sequence). CDR3 nucleotides: TGTGCCAGCAGATATGACAGGGGCTACTACAATGAGCAGTTCTTC. Its protein product is CASRYDRGYYNEQFF.

V and J are TRBV4-1 and TRBJ1-2, with TRBD1 as a possible D gene (5 bases). The length of the CDR3 is 12 residues. Between the trimmed V and J ends, which lost 1 base and 8 bases, there was a span of 8 bases. The V gene's germline CDR1 is MGHRA and CDR2 YSYEKL. The CDR3 is CASSQAGDGYTF. The DNA for the CDR3 is TGCGCCAGCAGCCAAGCCGGGGACGGCTACACCTTC.

Comments on this clone: This sample includes further DNA sequences coding for the same CDR3. J is TRBJ1-1 and V is TRBV18, with TRBD1 as a possible D gene (6 bases). CDR3 length: 14 residues. CDR1 is KGHSH and CDR2 is LQKENI in the germline V gene. The ends were cut back, 3 bases at V and 3 bases at J, with 11 bases in the middle. CDR3 sequence reads: CASSPQGRDTEAFF. The DNA for the CDR3 is TGTGCCAGCTCACCGCAGGGGAGGGACACTGAAGCTTTCTTT.

The chain employs TRBV10-3 and TRBJ1-3, with 9 bases lining up with TRBD1. The germline V gene encodes CDR1 ENHRY and CDR2 SYGVKD. V shed 5 bases, J shed 0 bases, and the junction held 8 bases outside the gene matches. This CDR3 has 17 amino acids. The CDR3 reads CAISTTGTGSSGNTIYF. In DNA, the CDR3 is TGTGCCATCAGTACAACCGGGACAGGGTCCTCTGGAAACACCATATATTTT.

The chain links TRBV5-4 to TRBJ2-3; 13 nucleotides agree with TRBD2. V trimming: 3 bases; J trimming: 4 bases; junction bases outside the gene matches: 14. Germline V lookup: CDR1 SGHNT, CDR2 YYREEE (reference sequence). The CDR3 covers 19 residues. In DNA form, the CDR3 reads TGTGCCAGCAGCTCTGGAGGACTAGCGGGGGCTGCTTCTGCAGATACGCAGTATTTT. This gives the protein CASSSGGLAGAASADTQYF.

The rearrangement joins TRBV5-1 to TRBJ2-7; a possible D gene is TRBD2 (7 bases). The V end lost 0 bases, the J end lost 3 bases, and 19 bases lay between the germline ends. Germline V gene lookup returns CDR1 SGHRS and CDR2 YFSETQ. This CDR3 region has 17 residues. The CDR3 DNA is TGCGCCAGCAGCTTGGACCTCCGGGGGGCTCGTGGCTACGAGCAGTACTTC. Its protein product is CASSLDLRGARGYEQYF.

This clone has only one observation. The chain joins TRBV19 to TRBJ2-1, with 8 positions matching TRBD2. The germline gives CDR1 LNHDA, CDR2 SQIVND (reference sequence). V trimming: 3 bases; J trimming: 6 bases; junction bases outside the gene matches: 7. The CDR3 length is 15 residues. The CDR3 protein is CASSISASGRNEQFF. The CDR3 DNA is TGTGCCAGTAGTATTTCGGCTAGCGGGCGCAATGAGCAGTTCTTC.

As regards this clone: Other DNA sequences in this sample translate to the same CDR3. V and J are TRBV20-1 and TRBJ1-1, with a tentative D call TRBD1 (5 bases). The CDR3 spans 10 residues. V shed 4 bases and J shed 8 bases, with 8 bases lying between them. Germline CDR1 is DFQATT and CDR2 is SNEGSKA (reference sequence). The CDR3 region has the DNA TGCAGTGCTACCCGGGGGGAAGCTTTCTTT. Translation gives CSATRGEAFF.

The chain joins TRBV28 to TRBJ2-7; D is perhaps TRBD2 (7 bases). V lost 6 bases and J lost 4, with 22 bases in between. The germline V gene has CDR1 MDHEN and CDR2 SYDVKM. This CDR3 has 16 residues. This CDR3 is CASSTSTGGPRYEQYF. The CDR3 coding sequence is TGTGCCAGCAGCACATCGACCGGGGGGCCTCGGTACGAGCAGTACTTC.

The chain links TRBV5-1 to TRBJ2-6, with 7 bases lining up with TRBD1. CDR3 size: 18 residues. V lost 0 bases and J lost 2; bases outside the gene matches: 8. Germline lookup yields CDR1 SGHRS and CDR2 YFSETQ. CDR3 residues: CASSLGGQARAGANVLTF. CDR3 DNA: TGCGCCAGCAGCTTGGGAGGACAGGCCAGGGCTGGGGCCAACGTCCTGACTTTC. The full variable domain, rest sourced from reference TRBV5-1 and TRBJ2-6, is KAGVTQTPRYLIKTRGQQVTLSCSPISGHRSVSWYQQTPGQGLQFLFEYFSETQRNKGNFPGRFSGRQFSNSRSEMNVSTLELGDSALYLCASSLGGQARAGANVLTFGAGSRLTVL.

The chain is built from TRBV6-5 and TRBJ1-2, with a possible D match to TRBD1 (5 bases). V was cut by 9 bases and J by 2 bases, with 13 bases left in between. The V gene's germline CDR1 is MNHEY and CDR2 SVGAGI. The CDR3 sequence is 13 residues long. The CDR3 DNA is TGTGCCAGTACCTTTCGGGGGAACTATGGCTACACCTTC. This encodes CASTFRGNYGYTF.

The rearrangement joins TRBV30 to TRBJ2-1; 11 nucleotides match TRBD2. V shed 5 bases and J 4 bases; nucleotides not matched to a gene: 7. The CDR3 runs to 15 residues. Germline assignment: CDR1 GTSNPN and CDR2 SVGIG (reference sequence). The CDR3 DNA follows: TGTGCCTGGGGAAAGGGACTAGCGGAATACAATGAGCAGTTCTTC. This gives the protein CAWGKGLAEYNEQFF.

V usage is TRBV19 and J usage is TRBJ2-3; D unclear. The CDR3 loop spans 14 amino acids. Trimming pared 4 bases from V and 4 bases from J, leaving 12 bases between. From germline, CDR1 is LNHDA and CDR2 SQIVND (reference sequence). The CDR3 loop is CASSSSAGPDTQYF. The DNA for the CDR3 is TGTGCCAGTAGTAGCTCCGCAGGCCCAGATACGCAGTATTTT.

V and J are TRBV18 and TRBJ2-3; TRBD1 matches at 7 bases. Unmatched junction bases numbered 5, after V lost 3 bases and J lost 5 bases. Germline-derived CDR1 and CDR2 are KGHSH and LQKENI. This CDR3 has 14 amino acids. The CDR3 DNA reads as TGTGCCAGCTCACCGCAGGGGGAAGGAGATACGCAGTATTTT. Protein sequence: CASSPQGEGDTQYF.

The rearrangement links TRBV29-1 to TRBJ2-1; TRBD2 aligns across 12 bases. The CDR3 spans 14 residues. J gave up 9 bases and V 4 bases, and 7 bases lay outside the gene matches. Germline V gene lookup returns CDR1 SQVTM and CDR2 ANQGSEA. CDR3 amino acids: CSVGLAGGLSEQFF. The CDR3 nucleotides read TGCAGCGTTGGGCTAGCGGGAGGGCTTAGTGAGCAGTTCTTC.

The chain joins TRBV5-6 to TRBJ2-5, with a weak D call TRBD2 (5 bases). Trimming pared 1 base from V and 11 bases from J, leaving 12 bases between. The CDR3 consists of 12 residues. Germline loops: CDR1 SGHDT, CDR2 YYEEEE. CDR3 DNA: TGTGCCAGCAGCTTGACTCAGGAGGAGCAGTACTTC. As protein: CASSLTQEEQYF.

This clone was observed a single time. This chain connects TRBV28 to TRBJ2-5; maybe TRBD2 (6 bases). Germline-derived CDR1 and CDR2 are MDHEN and SYDVKM. The germline V and J ends were trimmed by 11 bases and 3 bases, with 19 bases remaining between them. CDR3 length: 14 residues. CDR3 nucleotides: TGTGCCGTTGGCCTTTTGTGGGGGGAAGAGACCCAGTACTTC. Translated: CAVGLLWGEETQYF.

The V call is TRBV5-1, the J call TRBJ2-7; 11 bases match TRBD1. The germline V gene has CDR1 SGHRS and CDR2 YFSETQ. J lost 4 bases, V lost 7 bases, and 7 bases had no gene match. The CDR3 has 14 amino acids. The CDR3 DNA is TGCGCCAGCGCGCCGGGACAGGGGGGATACGAGCAGTACTTC. Amino acid sequence: CASAPGQGGYEQYF.